This T cell receptor (beta chain) was sequenced in a study of OX40 agonist ivuxolimab in advanced cancers. Overall study: Partial responses were achieved by three patients: one hepatocellular carcinoma, two cutaneous melanoma. Notes on the study in general: Low normalized T-cell clonal expansion also characterized some of the nonresponders. Compared with others, partial responders at 0.1-3.0 mg/kg displayed clonal expansion among the lowest.

Sequenced by immunoSEQ multiplex PCR; TCRdb stores in-frame clones only, minus some. Of approximately 27,000 clones detected, 75% to 85% appear once; the ten largest clones hold roughly 14%. This clone was seen a handful of times. Its matching antigen is unknown. Patients were ineligible given autoimmune disease history or systemic immunosuppression. The CDR3 runs 11 residues. The ends were cut back, 2 bases at V and 8 bases at J, with 7 bases in the middle. Germline V gives CDR1 SGHDT, CDR2 YYEEEE. The V and J genes are TRBV5-6 and TRBJ1-1, with a tentative D call TRBD1 (5 bases). The specimen was CD4+ or CD8+ T cells sorted from blood, collected in a trial of the OX40 agonist ivuxolimab. This receptor was identified in an adult with an advanced solid tumor such as melanoma, head and neck, liver or kidney cancer. CDR3 loop: CASSLQDEAFF. For the CDR3, the DNA is TGTGCCAGCAGCTTACAGGACGAAGCTTTCTTT.